Sequencing of this TCR beta chain was carried out in a study of T-cell memory formation after mild COVID-19. This clonotype was found many times. The CDR3 is 13 amino acids. The germline V gene has CDR1 SGHRS and CDR2 YFSETQ. Trimming shortened V by 4 bases and J by 7 bases, and 12 bases separated the two germline ends. TCRdb itself ran the 5' RACE reads through MiXCR, one entry per CDR3 protein. The table lists some 64,000 distinct CDR3 sequences, 9.3% of them singletons. This clonotype was obtained from a young man who had mild COVID-19 (a few samples of this study predate the infection). Cell type and time point are not known. Sequencing was carried out using PBMCs or a T cell subset sorted from them (not recorded which). V gene TRBV5-1 combines with J gene TRBJ2-1; D unclear. For the CDR3, the DNA is TGCGCCAGCAGCGCCTTTCCTGCTAATGAGCAGTTCTTC. This gives the protein CASSAFPANEQFF.